This is a list of T cell receptor beta chains from one sample in a study of shared clonotypes between healthy human individuals. Assay: immunoSEQ multiplex PCR; the TCRdb copy retains only in-frame clones and omits some. The sample carries hundreds of thousands of clones, roughly four fifths recorded once. Sequences were obtained from PBMCs. The receptors were gathered from a woman aged 40 to 50 in good health. Some clones in this sample may be carry-over from other donors' samples. Each CDR3 is given with its conserved first and last residue. A D gene is named only where the DNA matches it firmly. Clone size is shown for a subset of rows, as once, few, many or a class of expanded clone.

NA	TRBV29-1	TRBJ2-7	NA	CSAASHEQYF	TGCAGCGCGGCATCCCACGAGCAGTACTTC
TRBD2	TRBV7-2	TRBJ2-7	NA	CASSPHLAGVSYEQYF	TGTGCCAGCAGCCCCCATTTGGCGGGAGTCTCCTACGAGCAGTACTTC
NA	TRBV10-2	TRBJ2-1	NA	CASSVGLVTLGNEQFF	TGCGCCAGCAGTGTAGGGCTGGTGACCCTCGGCAATGAGCAGTTCTTC
NA	TRBV15	TRBJ2-1	once	CATSKGGGAYNEQFF	TGTGCCACCAGCAAAGGAGGGGGCGCTTACAATGAGCAGTTCTTC
TRBD1	TRBV19	TRBJ1-2	NA	CASSVTGVDGYTF	TGTGCCAGTAGCGTGACAGGGGTCGATGGCTACACCTTC
NA	TRBV5-4	TRBJ1-1	NA	CASSVPSPGTATFF	TGTGCCAGCAGCGTCCCATCCCCGGGGACTGCGACTTTCTTT
NA	TRBV7-3	TRBJ2-1	few	CASSLTGGTVANEQFF	TGTGCCAGCAGCTTAACAGGCGGGACAGTCGCGAATGAGCAGTTCTTC
NA	TRBV30	TRBJ1-2	NA	CAWSEFDSYGYTF	TGTGCCTGGAGTGAGTTTGACAGCTATGGCTACACCTTC
NA	TRBV9	TRBJ2-1	NA	CASSAGAGRTPNEQFF	TGTGCCAGCAGCGCCGGGGCGGGGCGTACCCCGAATGAGCAGTTCTTC
TRBD2	TRBV9	TRBJ2-5	many	CASASSTGGKETQYF	TGTGCCAGCGCCTCTAGCACGGGGGGAAAAGAGACCCAGTACTTC
TRBD2	TRBV11-2	TRBJ2-2	many	CASRSSGRITGELFF	TGTGCCAGCAGGTCTAGCGGGAGGATTACCGGGGAGCTGTTTTTT
NA	TRBV10-1	TRBJ2-1	NA	CASSEGRRGSYNEQFF	TGCGCCAGCAGTGAGGGGCGGAGAGGCTCCTACAATGAGCAGTTCTTC
NA	TRBV11-2	TRBJ2-7	NA	CASSRSPRFEQYF	TGTGCCAGCAGCCGAAGTCCGAGGTTCGAGCAGTACTTC